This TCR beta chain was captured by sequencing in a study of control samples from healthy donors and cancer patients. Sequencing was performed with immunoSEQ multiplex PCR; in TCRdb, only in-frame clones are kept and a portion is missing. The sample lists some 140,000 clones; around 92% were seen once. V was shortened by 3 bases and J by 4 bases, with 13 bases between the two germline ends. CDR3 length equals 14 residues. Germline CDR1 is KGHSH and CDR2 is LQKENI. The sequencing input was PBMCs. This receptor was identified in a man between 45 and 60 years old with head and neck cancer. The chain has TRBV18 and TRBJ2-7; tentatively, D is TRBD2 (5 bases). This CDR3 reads CASSPAPRGYEQYF. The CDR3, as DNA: TGTGCCAGCTCACCCGCACCCCGGGGTTACGAGCAGTACTTC.